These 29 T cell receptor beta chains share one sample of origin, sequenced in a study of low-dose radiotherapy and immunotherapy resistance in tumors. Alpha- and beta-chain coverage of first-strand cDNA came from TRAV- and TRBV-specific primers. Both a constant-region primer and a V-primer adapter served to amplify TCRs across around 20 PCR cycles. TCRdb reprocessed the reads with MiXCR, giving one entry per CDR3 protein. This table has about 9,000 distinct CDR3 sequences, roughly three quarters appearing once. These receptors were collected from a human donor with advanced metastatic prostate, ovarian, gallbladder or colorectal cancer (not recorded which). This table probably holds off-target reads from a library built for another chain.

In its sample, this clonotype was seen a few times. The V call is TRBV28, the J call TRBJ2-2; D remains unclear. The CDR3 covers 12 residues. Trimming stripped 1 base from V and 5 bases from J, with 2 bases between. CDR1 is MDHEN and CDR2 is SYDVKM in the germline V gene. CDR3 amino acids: CASSLSTGELFF. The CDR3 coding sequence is TGTGCCAGCAGTTTATCGACCGGGGAGCTGTTTTTT.

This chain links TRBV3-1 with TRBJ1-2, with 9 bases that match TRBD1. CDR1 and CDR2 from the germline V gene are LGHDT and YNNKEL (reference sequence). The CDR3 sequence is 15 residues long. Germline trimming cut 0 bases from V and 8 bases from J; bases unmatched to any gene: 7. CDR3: CASSQDRTGASGYTF. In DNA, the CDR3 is TGTGCCAGCAGCCAAGATCGGACAGGGGCGAGCGGCTACACCTTC.

The CDR3 nucleotides are TGCGCCAGCAGCTTGGAACGGTACAATGAGCAGTTCTTC. It translates to CASSLERYNEQFF. The chain employs TRBV5-1 and TRBJ2-1; D remains unclear. V lost 0 bases to trimming and J lost 4 bases, with 5 bases between them. Germline V gives CDR1 SGHRS, CDR2 YFSETQ. The CDR3 length is 13 residues. The whole variable domain, remainder taken from reference TRBV5-1 and TRBJ2-1, is KAGVTQTPRYLIKTRGQQVTLSCSPISGHRSVSWYQQTPGQGLQFLFEYFSETQRNKGNFPGRFSGRQFSNSRSEMNVSTLELGDSALYLCASSLERYNEQFFGPGTRLTVL.

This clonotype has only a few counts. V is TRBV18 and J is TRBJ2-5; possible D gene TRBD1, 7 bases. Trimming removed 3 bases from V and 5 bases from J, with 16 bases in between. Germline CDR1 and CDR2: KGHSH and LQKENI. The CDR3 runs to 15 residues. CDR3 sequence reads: CASSPGGTGDETQYF. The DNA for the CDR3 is TGTGCCAGCTCACCCGGGGGCACAGGGGATGAGACCCAGTACTTC.

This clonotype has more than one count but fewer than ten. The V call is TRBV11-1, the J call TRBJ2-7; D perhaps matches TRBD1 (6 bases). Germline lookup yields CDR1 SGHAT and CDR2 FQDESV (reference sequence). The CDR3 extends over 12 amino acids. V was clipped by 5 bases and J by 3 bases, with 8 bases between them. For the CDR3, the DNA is TGTGCCAGCAGCCCCAGGGGCTACGAGCAGTACTTC. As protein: CASSPRGYEQYF.

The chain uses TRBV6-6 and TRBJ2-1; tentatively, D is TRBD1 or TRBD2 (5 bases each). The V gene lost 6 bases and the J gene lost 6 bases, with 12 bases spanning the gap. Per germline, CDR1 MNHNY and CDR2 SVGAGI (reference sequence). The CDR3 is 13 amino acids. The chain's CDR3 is CASRWDLSNEQFF. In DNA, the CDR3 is TGTGCCAGCAGATGGGACCTCTCCAATGAGCAGTTCTTC.

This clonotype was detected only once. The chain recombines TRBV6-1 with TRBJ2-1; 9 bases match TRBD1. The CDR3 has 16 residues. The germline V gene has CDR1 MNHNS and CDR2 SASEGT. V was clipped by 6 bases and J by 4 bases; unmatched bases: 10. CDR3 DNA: TGTGCCAGCAGGGAATCTGGGACAGGGCCATACAATGAGCAGTTCTTC. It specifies CASRESGTGPYNEQFF.

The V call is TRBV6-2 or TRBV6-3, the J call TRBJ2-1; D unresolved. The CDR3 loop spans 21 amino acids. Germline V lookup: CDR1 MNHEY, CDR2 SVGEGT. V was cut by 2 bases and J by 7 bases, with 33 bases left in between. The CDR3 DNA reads TGTGCCAGCAGTTACCGTGGCTCTCCAACCAAAGGACCTAATCGTGCTAATGAGCAGTTCTTC. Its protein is CASSYRGSPTKGPNRANEQFF.

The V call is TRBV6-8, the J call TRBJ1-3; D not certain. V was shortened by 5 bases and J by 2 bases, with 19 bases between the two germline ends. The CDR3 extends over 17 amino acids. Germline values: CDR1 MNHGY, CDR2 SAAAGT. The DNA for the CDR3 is TGTGCCAGCAGTCCTTGGACTCCGGGAGCCGCTGGAAACACCATATATTTT. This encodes CASSPWTPGAAGNTIYF.

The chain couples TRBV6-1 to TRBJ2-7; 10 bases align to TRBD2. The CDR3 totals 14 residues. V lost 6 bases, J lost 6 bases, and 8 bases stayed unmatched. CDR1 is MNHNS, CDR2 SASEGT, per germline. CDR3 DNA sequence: TGTGCCAGCAGCCCACTAGCGGGAAAGGGCGAGCAGTACTTC. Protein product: CASSPLAGKGEQYF.

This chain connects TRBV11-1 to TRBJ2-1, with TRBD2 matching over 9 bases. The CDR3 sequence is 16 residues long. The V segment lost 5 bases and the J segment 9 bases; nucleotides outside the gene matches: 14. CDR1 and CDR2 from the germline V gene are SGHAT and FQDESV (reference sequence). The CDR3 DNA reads TGTGCCAGCAGCAAGTTTTTAGCGGGAGTCACCGCTGAGCAGTTCTTC. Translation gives CASSKFLAGVTAEQFF.

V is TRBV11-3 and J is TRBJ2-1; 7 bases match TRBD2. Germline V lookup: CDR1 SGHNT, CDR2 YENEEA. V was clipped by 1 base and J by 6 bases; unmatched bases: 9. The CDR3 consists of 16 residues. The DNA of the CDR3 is TGTGCCAGCAGCTTAGGTCGGCGGGAGACACTCAATGAGCAGTTCTTC. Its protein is CASSLGRRETLNEQFF.

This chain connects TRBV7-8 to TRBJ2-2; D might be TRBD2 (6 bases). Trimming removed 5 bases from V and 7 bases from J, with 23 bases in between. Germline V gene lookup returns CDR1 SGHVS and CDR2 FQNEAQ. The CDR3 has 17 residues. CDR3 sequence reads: CASSQAPLAGGVGELFF. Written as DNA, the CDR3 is TGTGCCAGCAGCCAAGCCCCGCTAGCAGGAGGGGTCGGGGAGCTGTTTTTT.

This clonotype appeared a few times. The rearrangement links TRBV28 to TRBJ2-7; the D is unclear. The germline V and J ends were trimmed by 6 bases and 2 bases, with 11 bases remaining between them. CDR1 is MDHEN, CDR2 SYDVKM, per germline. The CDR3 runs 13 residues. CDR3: CASSRGGPYEQYF. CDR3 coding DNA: TGTGCCAGCAGCCGCGGCGGCCCCTACGAGCAGTACTTC.

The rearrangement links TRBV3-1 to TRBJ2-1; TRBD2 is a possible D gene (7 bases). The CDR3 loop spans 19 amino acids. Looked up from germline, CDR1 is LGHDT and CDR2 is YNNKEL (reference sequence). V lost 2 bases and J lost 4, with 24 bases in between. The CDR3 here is CASSQFPPRGGGKYNEQFF. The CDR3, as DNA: TGTGCCAGCAGCCAATTCCCCCCTAGGGGAGGGGGTAAATACAATGAGCAGTTCTTC.

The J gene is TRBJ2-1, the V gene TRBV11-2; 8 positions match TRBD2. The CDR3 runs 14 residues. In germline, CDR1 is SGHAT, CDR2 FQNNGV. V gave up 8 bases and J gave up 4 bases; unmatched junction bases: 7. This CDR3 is CASARGLVYNEQFF. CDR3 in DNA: TGTGCCAGCGCCAGGGGACTAGTATACAATGAGCAGTTCTTC. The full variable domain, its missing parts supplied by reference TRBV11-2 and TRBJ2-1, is EAGVAQSPRYKIIEKRQSVAFWCNPISGHATLYWYQQILGQGPKLLIQFQNNGVVDDSQLPKDRFSAERLKGVDSTLKIQPAKLEDSAVYLCASARGLVYNEQFFGPGTRLTVL.

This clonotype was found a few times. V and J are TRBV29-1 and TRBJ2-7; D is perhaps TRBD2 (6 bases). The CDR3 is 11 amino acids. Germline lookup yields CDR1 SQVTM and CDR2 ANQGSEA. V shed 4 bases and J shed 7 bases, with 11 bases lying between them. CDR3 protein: CSVVRGGEQYF. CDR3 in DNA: TGCAGCGTTGTAAGAGGAGGGGAGCAGTACTTC.

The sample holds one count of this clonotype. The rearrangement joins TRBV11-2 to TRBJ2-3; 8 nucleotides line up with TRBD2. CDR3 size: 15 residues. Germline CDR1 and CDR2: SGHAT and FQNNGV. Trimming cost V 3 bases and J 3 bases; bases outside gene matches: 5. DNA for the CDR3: TGTGCCAGCAGCTTGGTTAGCGGGGCTACAGATACGCAGTATTTT. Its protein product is CASSLVSGATDTQYF.

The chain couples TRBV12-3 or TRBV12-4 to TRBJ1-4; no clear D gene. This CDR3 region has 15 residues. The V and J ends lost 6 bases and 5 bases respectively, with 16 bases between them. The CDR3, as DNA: TGTGCCAGCAGACTCAGTGGTGCAAGGAATGAAAAACTGTTTTTT. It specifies CASRLSGARNEKLFF.

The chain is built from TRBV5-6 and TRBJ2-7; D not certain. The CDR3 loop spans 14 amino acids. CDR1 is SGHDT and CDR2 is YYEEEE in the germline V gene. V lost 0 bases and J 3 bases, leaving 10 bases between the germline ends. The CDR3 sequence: CASSLDQLFYEQYF. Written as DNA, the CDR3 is TGTGCCAGCAGCTTGGATCAGTTATTCTACGAGCAGTACTTC.

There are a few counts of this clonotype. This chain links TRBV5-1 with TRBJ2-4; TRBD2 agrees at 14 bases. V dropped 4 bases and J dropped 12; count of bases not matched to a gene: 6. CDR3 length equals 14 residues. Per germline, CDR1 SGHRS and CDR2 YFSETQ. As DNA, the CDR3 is TGCGCCAGCAGCCCCGGGACTAGCGGGGGAACTCAGTACTTC. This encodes CASSPGTSGGTQYF.

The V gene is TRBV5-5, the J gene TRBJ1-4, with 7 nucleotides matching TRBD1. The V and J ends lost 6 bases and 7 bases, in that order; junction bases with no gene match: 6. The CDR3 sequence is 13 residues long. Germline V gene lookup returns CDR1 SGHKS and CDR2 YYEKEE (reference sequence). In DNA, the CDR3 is TGTGCCAGCAAAAGGGGACAGCCTGAAAAACTGTTTTTT. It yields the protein CASKRGQPEKLFF.

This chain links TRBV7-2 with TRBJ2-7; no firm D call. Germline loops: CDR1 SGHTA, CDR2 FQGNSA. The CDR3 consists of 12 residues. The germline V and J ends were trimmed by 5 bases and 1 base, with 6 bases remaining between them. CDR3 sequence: CASSPPSYEQYF. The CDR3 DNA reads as TGTGCCAGCAGCCCTCCTTCCTACGAGCAGTACTTC.

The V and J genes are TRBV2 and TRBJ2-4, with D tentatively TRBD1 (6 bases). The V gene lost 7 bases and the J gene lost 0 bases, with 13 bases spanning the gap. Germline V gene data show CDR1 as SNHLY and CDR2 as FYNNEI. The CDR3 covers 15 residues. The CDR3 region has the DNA TGTGCCAGCACACGGACAGCCCTAGCCAAAAACATTCAGTACTTC. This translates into CASTRTALAKNIQYF.

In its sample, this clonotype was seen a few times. The CDR3 nucleotides read TGTGCCAGCTCACCAGGCCAGGGGCACACTGAAGCTTTCTTT. The encoded protein is CASSPGQGHTEAFF. V usage is TRBV18 and J usage is TRBJ1-1; maybe TRBD1 (6 bases). This CDR3 spans 14 amino acids. V was shortened by 2 bases and J by 3 bases, with 10 bases between the two germline ends. Germline V gene data show CDR1 as KGHSH and CDR2 as LQKENI.

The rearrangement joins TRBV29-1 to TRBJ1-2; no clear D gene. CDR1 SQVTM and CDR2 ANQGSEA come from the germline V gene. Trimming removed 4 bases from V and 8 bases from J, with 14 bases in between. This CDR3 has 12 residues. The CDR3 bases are TGCAGCGTTGCTAGTACAACCACGGGCTACACCTTC. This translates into CSVASTTTGYTF.

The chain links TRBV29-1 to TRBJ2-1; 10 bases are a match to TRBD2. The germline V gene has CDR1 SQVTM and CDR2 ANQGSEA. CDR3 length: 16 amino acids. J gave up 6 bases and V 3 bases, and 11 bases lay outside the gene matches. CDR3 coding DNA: TGCAGCGTTGAGGGAATAGCGGGAGGATCCCTCAATGAGCAGTTCTTC. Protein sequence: CSVEGIAGGSLNEQFF.

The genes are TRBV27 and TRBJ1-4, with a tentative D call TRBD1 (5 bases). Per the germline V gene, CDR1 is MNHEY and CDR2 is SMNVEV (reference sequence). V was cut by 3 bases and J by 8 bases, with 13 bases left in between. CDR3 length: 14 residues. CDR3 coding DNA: TGTGCCAGCAGTTTCCGGGGGTATGGAGAAAAACTGTTTTTT. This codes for CASSFRGYGEKLFF.

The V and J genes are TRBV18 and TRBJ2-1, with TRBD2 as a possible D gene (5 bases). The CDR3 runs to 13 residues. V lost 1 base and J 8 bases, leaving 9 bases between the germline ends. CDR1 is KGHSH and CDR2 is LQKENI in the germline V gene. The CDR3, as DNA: TGTGCCAGCTCACCACAGCTAGCCGATGAGCAGTTCTTC. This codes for CASSPQLADEQFF.